A single sample is the source of the 22 T cell receptor beta chains below, sequenced in a study of T cells in Graves' hyperthyroidism and ophthalmopathy (dated by TCRdb to between 2017 and 2020). Libraries were built with multiplex PCR. Sequencing used an Illumina HiSeq 2000. TCR beta CDR3 regions were amplified from RNA transcripts. A first-round RT-PCR of the TCR CDR3 used the HTBI primer set with the Qiagen OneStep RT-PCR kit. TCRdb cleaned the public reads at Q25 with fastp, built clones with MiXCR and kept in-frame beta chains. Merged by CDR3 protein, the rows form single entries marked with the most common genes and DNA. Here the sample has hundreds of thousands of distinct CDR3 sequences; roughly 14% occur a single time. The ten largest account for roughly 4.3% of the sample. Source material: blood. The receptors derive from a woman in her thirties or forties with Graves' ophthalmopathy.

Only a few counts were recorded for this clonotype. V usage is TRBV10-3 and J usage is TRBJ1-5, with 7 positions matching TRBD1. The J segment lost 2 bases and the V segment lost 9 bases, leaving 10 bases of the junction unmatched. Germline CDR1 and CDR2: ENHRY and SYGVKD. The CDR3 consists of 15 residues. The CDR3 sequence is CAIFLTGQGNQPQHF. As DNA, the CDR3 is TGTGCCATTTTCCTAACTGGACAGGGCAATCAGCCCCAGCATTTT.

The CDR3 here is CASSLTPGGGYEQYF. The CDR3, as DNA: TGTGCCAGCAGCTTAACTCCCGGAGGGGGCTACGAGCAGTACTTC. The V gene is TRBV7-3, the J gene TRBJ2-7; D possibly matches TRBD1 or TRBD2 (6 bases each). Germline CDR1 reads SGHTA; CDR2 reads FQGTGA. This CDR3 region has 15 residues. The V gene lost 0 bases and the J gene lost 3 bases, with 12 bases spanning the gap.

This clonotype was counted ten times or more. The chain is built from TRBV7-8 and TRBJ1-1, with D possibly matching TRBD1 (5 bases). This CDR3 contains 15 residues. Germline V CDR1 and CDR2: SGHVS, FQNEAQ. Trimming removed 1 base at V and 8 bases at J, with 17 bases between. The CDR3 region is CASSLVPGAQGEAFF. The CDR3 nucleotides are TGTGCCAGCAGCTTAGTCCCAGGAGCCCAGGGAGAAGCTTTCTTT. The complete variable domain, with remaining parts taken from reference TRBV7-8 and TRBJ1-1, reads GAGVSQSPRYKVAKRGQDVALRCDPISGHVSLFWYQQALGQGPEFLTYFQNEAQLDKSGLPSDRFFAERPEGSVSTLKIQRTQQEDSAVYLCASSLVPGAQGEAFFGQGTRLTVV.

The table lists this clonotype with many counts. CDR3 region: CASSYSGRGRETQYF. The CDR3, as DNA: TGTGCCAGCAGTTACTCGGGGAGAGGACGGGAGACCCAGTACTTC. The chain couples TRBV6-2 or TRBV6-3 to TRBJ2-5, with D possibly TRBD2 on 5 matching bases. Germline V gene sequence: CDR1 MNHEY, CDR2 SVGEGT. The CDR3 spans 15 residues. Trimming took 0 bases from V and 5 from J, leaving 13 bases between them.

About this clonotype: The DNA is left out, because the CDR3 cannot be placed on it with certainty; the CDR3 is given as TCRdb lists it. This sequence joins TRBV20-1 and TRBJ2-7; the table's D gene call, TRBD2, was not cross checked with the DNA. Germline lookup yields CDR1 DFQATT and CDR2 SNEGSKA (reference sequence). The CDR3 spans 11 amino acids, including both terminal residues. CDR3 in amino acids: CSVAGGTRGDF.

The chain links TRBV15 to TRBJ1-5; D is unresolved. This CDR3 region has 17 residues. CDR1 is LNHNV, CDR2 YYDKDF, per germline (reference sequence). V was trimmed by 0 bases and J by 0 bases, leaving 12 bases between them. This CDR3 is CATSRDRRAYSNQPQHF. The CDR3 bases are TGTGCCACCAGCAGAGATAGGAGGGCATATAGCAATCAGCCCCAGCATTTT.

This clonotype was seen repeatedly, ten times or more. The V and J genes are TRBV3-1 and TRBJ2-2; no clear D gene. CDR1 and CDR2 from the germline V gene are LGHDT and YNNKEL (reference sequence). This CDR3 region has 13 residues. Trimming pared 4 bases from V and 2 bases from J, leaving 5 bases between. The CDR3 is CASSPINTGELFF. The CDR3 DNA reads TGTGCCAGCAGCCCAATAAACACCGGGGAGCTGTTTTTT.

This clonotype showed up many times. The chain combines TRBV28 with TRBJ1-2; 8 nucleotides agree with TRBD1. J gave up 5 bases and V 10 bases, and 3 bases lay outside the gene matches. The CDR3 has 11 residues. Germline-derived CDR1 and CDR2 are MDHEN and SYDVKM. CDR3 amino acids: CATWTGYGYTF. The CDR3 coding sequence is TGTGCCACCTGGACAGGGTATGGCTACACCTTC.

The CDR3 nucleotides read TGTGCCAGCAGTTACTCGTCCGGGGACCTCTTCTACGAGCAGTACTTC. Protein: CASSYSSGDLFYEQYF. The gene calls are TRBV6-2 or TRBV6-3 and TRBJ2-7, with D perhaps matching TRBD1 or TRBD2 (5 bases each). The V gene's germline CDR1 is MNHEY and CDR2 SVGEGT. Trimming shortened V by 0 bases and J by 3 bases, and 15 bases separated the two germline ends. The CDR3 loop spans 16 amino acids.

The table lists this clonotype with many counts. This chain links TRBV11-2 with TRBJ2-5; 8 nucleotides match TRBD1. CDR1 and CDR2 (germline): SGHAT, FQNNGV. The CDR3 has 13 amino acids. The junction had 2 bases not matched to a gene; V was cut back by 3 bases and J by 5 bases. CDR3 DNA sequence: TGTGCCAGCAGCTTGACAGGGGTGGAGACCCAGTACTTC. Amino acids: CASSLTGVETQYF.

This clonotype has ten or more counts. This chain uses TRBV25-1 with TRBJ2-2, with D possibly being TRBD2 (6 bases). CDR3 length: 14 amino acids. Trimming left V 3 bases short and J 5 bases short, with 10 bases between. Germline lookup yields CDR1 MGHDK and CDR2 SYGVNS. The CDR3 reads CASSDVAGTGELFF. The CDR3 DNA reads TGTGCCAGCAGTGATGTTGCGGGGACCGGGGAGCTGTTTTTT.

This chain links TRBV7-3 with TRBJ2-5, with 8 bases fitting TRBD2. Germline V gives CDR1 SGHTA, CDR2 FQGTGA. The J segment lost 5 bases and the V segment lost 1 base, leaving 15 bases of the junction unmatched. The CDR3 runs 18 residues. This CDR3 reads CASSLICALGTSGETQYF. The CDR3 nucleotides read TGTGCCAGCAGCTTAATTTGCGCTCTAGGGACTAGTGGTGAGACCCAGTACTTC.

The chain uses TRBV4-3 and TRBJ2-7; D unresolved. V gave up 1 base and J gave up 4 bases, with 8 bases separating them. Germline CDR1 and CDR2: LGHNA and YSLEER. The CDR3 consists of 13 residues. CDR3 nucleotides: TGCGCCAGCAGCCAAGTTAGGAATTACGAGCAGTACTTC. Translated: CASSQVRNYEQYF.

This clonotype was counted a single time. This chain connects TRBV6-1 to TRBJ1-2, with D uncertain. The CDR3 has 16 residues. V lost 5 bases and J 0 bases, leaving 16 bases between the germline ends. CDR1 is MNHNS and CDR2 is SASEGT in the germline V gene. CDR3: CASSTSGVRANYGYTF. CDR3 in DNA: TGTGCCAGCAGTACGTCCGGGGTCCGCGCTAACTATGGCTACACCTTC.

This clonotype occurred many times. The junction departs from germline at one end; a sequencing error may be responsible. The rearrangement links TRBV5-1 to TRBJ2-4, with D maybe TRBD2 (6 bases). Germline values: CDR1 SGHRS, CDR2 YFSETQ. CDR3 length equals 14 residues. Here the CDR3 reads CANSFGGAKNIQYF. CDR3 in DNA: TGCGCCAACAGCTTCGGAGGGGCCAAAAACATTCAGTACTTC.

The sample holds many counts of this clonotype. The chain employs TRBV2 and TRBJ1-1; D is unclear. The germline gives CDR1 SNHLY, CDR2 FYNNEI. This CDR3 is 13 amino acids long. V lost 7 bases, J lost 3 bases, and 12 bases lay in between. In DNA form, the CDR3 reads TGTGCCAGCAAGGCTGAGGTGGACACTGAAGCTTTCTTT. Its translation: CASKAEVDTEAFF.

This clonotype was seen many times. The rearrangement joins TRBV13 to TRBJ1-1; tentative D call: TRBD1 (6 bases). Trimming removed 7 bases at V and 10 bases at J, with 25 bases between. CDR1 and CDR2 (germline): PRHDT, FYEKMQ (reference sequence). This CDR3 has 15 amino acids. The CDR3 region is CASTEGGLSTMGAFF. CDR3 nucleotides: TGTGCCAGCACCGAAGGGGGGTTATCTACTATGGGAGCTTTCTTT.

The chain links TRBV18 to TRBJ2-1; weak D call: TRBD1 (7 bases). Trimming pared 2 bases from V and 9 bases from J, leaving 14 bases between. The V gene's germline CDR1 is KGHSH and CDR2 LQKENI. This CDR3 is 14 amino acids long. Here the CDR3 reads CASSPLQGGSEQFF. Here the CDR3 DNA reads TGTGCCAGCTCACCATTGCAGGGGGGAAGTGAGCAGTTCTTC.

The table lists this clonotype with many counts. The chain uses TRBV2 and TRBJ2-7; D remains unclear. The CDR3 runs to 15 residues. Germline values: CDR1 SNHLY, CDR2 FYNNEI. Trimming pared 7 bases from V and 0 bases from J, leaving 16 bases between. CDR3 sequence (DNA): TGTGCCAGCAAGGCCCCTGACGAAAGCTCCTACGAGCAGTACTTC. The encoded protein is CASKAPDESSYEQYF.

This clonotype appeared many times. A read error may be the cause here, since a much bigger clone is one base away. The chain joins TRBV12-3 or TRBV12-4 to TRBJ1-2; a possible D gene is TRBD1 (5 bases). This CDR3 comprises 12 residues. DNA of the CDR3: TGTGCCAGCAGTTTGCCGGGGGTTGGCCACACCTTC. Protein product: CASSLPGVGHTF.

The V call is TRBV7-2, the J call TRBJ2-7; D perhaps matches TRBD2 (5 bases). The CDR3 is 15 amino acids. The V end lost 7 bases, the J end lost 6 bases, and 22 bases lay between the germline ends. In germline, CDR1 is SGHTA, CDR2 FQGNSA. CDR3 bases: TGTGCCAGCACCCCGGGGTGGGGAACAGTCCGCGAGCAGTACTTC. This gives the protein CASTPGWGTVREQYF.

This clonotype was observed a handful of times. The rearrangement links TRBV30 to TRBJ1-1; no definite D call. V was cut by 3 bases and J by 5 bases, with 4 bases left in between. CDR3 length: 10 amino acids. From germline, CDR1 is GTSNPN and CDR2 SVGIG (reference sequence). The CDR3 DNA reads TGTGCCTGGAGCGAGACTGAAGCTTTCTTT. Encoded protein: CAWSETEAFF.